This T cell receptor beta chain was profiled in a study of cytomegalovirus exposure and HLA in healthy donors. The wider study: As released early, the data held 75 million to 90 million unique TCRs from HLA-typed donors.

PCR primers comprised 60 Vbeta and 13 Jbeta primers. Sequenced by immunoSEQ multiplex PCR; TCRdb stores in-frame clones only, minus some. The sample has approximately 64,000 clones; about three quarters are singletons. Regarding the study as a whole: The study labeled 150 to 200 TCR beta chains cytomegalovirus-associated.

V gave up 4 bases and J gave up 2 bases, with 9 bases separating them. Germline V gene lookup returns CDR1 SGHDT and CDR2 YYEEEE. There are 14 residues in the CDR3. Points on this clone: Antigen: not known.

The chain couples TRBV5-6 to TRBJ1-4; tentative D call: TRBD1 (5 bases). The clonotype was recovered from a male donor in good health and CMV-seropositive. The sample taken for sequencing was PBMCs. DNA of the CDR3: TGTGCCAGCAGCCTCCGACAGACTAATGAAAAACTGTTTTTT. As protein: CASSLRQTNEKLFF.